This TCR beta chain came from a study of T cells after yellow fever vaccination. Study observations and caveats: Peaking faster, on day 5 versus 15, the secondary response was nonetheless weaker. Primary-vaccination clones mostly resurfaced post-booster (roughly 97% CD4, roughly 90% CD8). CD4 and CD8 compartments shared a small share of clonotypes.

This CDR3 spans 13 amino acids. CDR1 is LGHDT and CDR2 is YNNKEL in the germline V gene (reference sequence). Trimming left V 6 bases short and J 5 bases short, with 12 bases between. Comment on this clonotype: Antigen unknown.

TCRdb re-derived calls from the 5' RACE reads in MiXCR, one entry per CDR3 protein. The table lists 340,000 or so distinct CDR3 sequences, approximately 12% of them singletons. The TCR sequence derives from a man aged 18 to 30 who received the YFV17D yellow fever vaccine. Sequenced here: CD4+ T cells sorted from PBMCs, sampled 15 days after the yellow fever booster vaccination. The chain links TRBV3-1 to TRBJ2-3; D unresolved. CDR3 loop: CASRSSVGDTQYF. CDR3 nucleotides: TGTGCCAGCAGGTCTTCTGTTGGAGATACGCAGTATTTT.